This passage covers 10 T cell receptor beta chains from one sample sequenced in a study of OX40 agonist ivuxolimab in advanced cancers. Library prep was done by the immunoSEQ multiplex PCR assay. TCRdb stores this immuneACCESS table with in-frame sequences only. Part of the clones is absent; in the studies checked, under half of the shortfall reflects unresolved V genes, and no reason is known for the rest. This sample lists 50,000 or so clones; about 93% were detected once. Together, the top ten hold almost 25% of the sample. Sequencing was performed on CD4+ or CD8+ T cells sorted from blood, taken in a trial of the OX40 agonist ivuxolimab. The receptors were gathered from an adult with an advanced solid tumor such as melanoma, head and neck, liver or kidney cancer.

The rearrangement joins TRBV5-6 to TRBJ2-1; either TRBD1 or TRBD2 may fit D (5 bases each). The ends were cut back, 0 bases at V and 14 bases at J, with 18 bases in the middle. CDR3 length: 14 residues. Germline CDR1 and CDR2: SGHDT and YYEEEE. CDR3 nucleotide sequence: TGTGCCAGCAGCTTGGCTCGGGGCGCCCCATTGGAGTTCTTC. The encoded protein is CASSLARGAPLEFF.

This clone was counted a single time. V gene TRBV7-6 combines with J gene TRBJ2-3; unclear D gene. CDR3 size: 13 residues. Germline CDR1 and CDR2: SGHVS and FNYEAQ. Trimming shortened V by 2 bases and J by 6 bases, and 9 bases separated the two germline ends. The DNA for the CDR3 is TGTGCCAGCAGCTTATTTGCGTCGGATACGCAGTATTTT. Protein product: CASSLFASDTQYF. Together with reference TRBV7-6 and TRBJ2-3, the CDR3 gives the full variable domain: GAGVSQSPRYKVTKRGQDVALRCDPISGHVSLYWYRQALGQGPEFLTYFNYEAQQDKSGLPNDRFSAERPEGSISTLTIQRTEQRDSAMYRCASSLFASDTQYFGPGTRLTVL.

V and J are TRBV19 and TRBJ2-3, with 9 bases that match TRBD2. Germline V CDR1 and CDR2: LNHDA, SQIVND (reference sequence). The CDR3 spans 17 residues. Germline trimming cut 0 bases from V and 1 base from J; bases unmatched to any gene: 5. The CDR3 DNA follows: TGTGCCAGTAGTATAGACCCTAGCGGGAAGGGCACAGATACGCAGTATTTT. Protein product: CASSIDPSGKGTDTQYF.

This chain connects TRBV25-1 to TRBJ2-7, with a possible D match to TRBD1 (5 bases). CDR3 length: 17 amino acids. Trimming left V 1 base short and J 0 bases short, with 16 bases between. Germline V lookup: CDR1 MGHDK, CDR2 SYGVNS. The chain's CDR3 is CASSEFGRVCSSYEQYF. The CDR3 bases are TGTGCCAGCAGTGAATTTGGCAGGGTCTGTAGCTCCTACGAGCAGTACTTC.

CDR3: CASSQVARRTDTQYF. The CDR3 DNA is TGCGCCAGCAGCCAAGTGGCCCGGCGTACAGATACGCAGTATTTT. V is TRBV4-3 and J is TRBJ2-3, with no clear D. The CDR3 is 15 residues long. From germline, CDR1 is LGHNA and CDR2 YSLEER. V lost 1 base and J 3 bases, leaving 11 bases between the germline ends.

J is TRBJ2-5 and V is TRBV6-6, with 10 bases lining up with TRBD2. This CDR3 contains 16 residues. From germline, CDR1 is MNHNY and CDR2 SVGAGI (reference sequence). With 4 bases clipped from V and 2 bases from J, the junction kept 7 bases outside the gene matches. CDR3 sequence: CASSFLAGEGQETQYF. Written as DNA, the CDR3 is TGTGCCAGCAGTTTTCTAGCGGGAGAGGGGCAAGAGACCCAGTACTTC.

This chain connects TRBV4-1 to TRBJ2-3, with D perhaps TRBD1 (6 bases). Germline V CDR1 and CDR2: MGHRA, YSYEKL. The CDR3 is 15 residues long. The V end was cut by 0 bases, the J end by 3 bases, with 10 bases between. The CDR3 region is CASSQDGTGTDTQYF. CDR3 DNA: TGCGCCAGCAGCCAAGATGGTACAGGGACAGATACGCAGTATTTT.

The chain combines TRBV6-5 with TRBJ1-1; a weak D match, TRBD1 (5 bases). The V gene lost 5 bases and the J gene lost 4 bases, with 11 bases spanning the gap. The germline V gene has CDR1 MNHEY and CDR2 SVGAGI. The CDR3 sequence is 13 residues long. In DNA form, the CDR3 reads TGTGCCAGCAGTCCGCCGGGGGGCACTGAAGCTTTCTTT. Encoded protein: CASSPPGGTEAFF.

V and J are TRBV2 and TRBJ2-5; 8 nucleotides match TRBD1. V trimming: 4 bases; J trimming: 5 bases; junction bases outside the gene matches: 9. Germline CDR1 SNHLY, CDR2 FYNNEI. The CDR3 sequence is 15 residues long. CDR3 residues: CASSAGTGRGETQYF. The CDR3 nucleotides read TGTGCCAGCAGTGCCGGGACAGGACGGGGGGAGACCCAGTACTTC. The whole variable domain, remainder taken from reference TRBV2 and TRBJ2-5, is EPEVTQTPSHQVTQMGQEVILRCVPISNHLYFYWYRQILGQKVEFLVSFYNNEISEKSEIFDDQFSVERPDGSNFTLKIRSTKLEDSAMYFCASSAGTGRGETQYFGPGTRLLVL.

V and J are TRBV27 and TRBJ2-7, with 9 bases matching TRBD1. Per germline, CDR1 MNHEY and CDR2 SMNVEV (reference sequence). CDR3 length equals 14 residues. J lost 6 bases, V lost 4 bases, and 7 bases had no gene match. CDR3 in DNA: TGTGCCAGCAGTTCACAGGGGGCGATTGGCGAGCAGTACTTC. Residues: CASSSQGAIGEQYF.